Listed below are T cell receptor beta chains from one sample, sequenced in a study of patients and donors after allogeneic stem cell transplantation. MiXCR, applied by TCRdb to the RT-PCR reads, yields one record per CDR3 protein. The sample carries roughly 30,000 distinct CDR3 sequences, under 7.5% recorded once. Sequenced material: blood, either unsorted or a sorted T cell fraction (not recorded which). All receptors come from a human donor who was either an allogeneic HSCT recipient or a stem cell or donor lymphocyte infusion donor (not recorded which). It is not recorded whose cells these are; they may come from a transplant donor. CDR3s include the opening cysteine and the closing phenylalanine or tryptophan. The D gene is left open where the match is weak. Size values are once, few and many counts, or a class for expanded clones, and some rows have none.

v_call: TRBV24-1
d_call: TRBD1
clone_size: many
j_call: TRBJ2-5
cdr3_nt: TGTGCCACCAGTGACCCTGGGACAGAAGAGACCCAGTACTTC
cdr3_aa: CATSDPGTEETQYF

v_call: TRBV28
d_call: TRBD1
clone_size: many
j_call: TRBJ2-1
cdr3_nt: TGTGCCAGCATGGGCCAGGGACAGGGGACGTTGAATGAGCAGTTCTTC
cdr3_aa: CASMGQGQGTLNEQFF

v_call: TRBV2
d_call: TRBD1
clone_size: few
j_call: TRBJ1-1
cdr3_nt: TGTGCCAGCAGCATCGAGGGGGCCCTCACTGAAGCTTTCTTT
cdr3_aa: CASSIEGALTEAFF

v_call: TRBV12-3/TRBV12-4
d_call: NA
clone_size: medium-sized
j_call: TRBJ1-1
cdr3_nt: TGTGCCAGCAGTTTGCTGGGGGCCAGCACTGAAGCTTTCTTT
cdr3_aa: CASSLLGASTEAFF

v_call: TRBV5-1
d_call: TRBD2
clone_size: many
j_call: TRBJ2-1
cdr3_nt: TGCGCCAGCAGCCCGGGACTAGCGGGAGTCTACAATGAGCAGTTCTTC
cdr3_aa: CASSPGLAGVYNEQFF

v_call: TRBV12-3/TRBV12-4
d_call: NA
clone_size: many
j_call: TRBJ1-5
cdr3_nt: TGTGCCAGCGGGAGTTATAGCAATCAGCCCCAGCATTTT
cdr3_aa: CASGSYSNQPQHF

v_call: TRBV12-5
d_call: NA
clone_size: NA
j_call: TRBJ2-1
cdr3_nt: TGTGCTAGTGGTTTGGCGGGAGCAATCTACAATGAGCAGTTCTTC
cdr3_aa: CASGLAGAIYNEQFF

v_call: TRBV12-3/TRBV12-4
d_call: TRBD1
clone_size: many
j_call: TRBJ1-4
cdr3_nt: TGTGCCAGCAGCTCCGACAGGGTCCGCGAAAAACTGTTTTTT
cdr3_aa: CASSSDRVREKLFF

v_call: TRBV11-2
d_call: TRBD2
clone_size: few
j_call: TRBJ2-3
cdr3_nt: TGTGCCAGCAGCCCCCGGGTAGCGGGAGTTTACACAGATACGCAGTATTTT
cdr3_aa: CASSPRVAGVYTDTQYF

v_call: TRBV7-2
d_call: NA
clone_size: few
j_call: TRBJ2-3
cdr3_nt: TGTGCCAGCAGCTCGGTGCCGGGCACGCAGTATTTT
cdr3_aa: CASSSVPGTQYF

v_call: TRBV11-3
d_call: NA
clone_size: few
j_call: TRBJ2-3
cdr3_nt: TGTGCCAGCAGCTTAGAGCCGGAGGGTACGCAGTATTTT
cdr3_aa: CASSLEPEGTQYF

v_call: TRBV10-3
d_call: TRBD1
clone_size: medium-sized
j_call: TRBJ1-4
cdr3_nt: TGTGCCATCGGACGGACAGGGGAGGAAGAAAAACTGTTTTTT
cdr3_aa: CAIGRTGEEEKLFF

v_call: TRBV20-1
d_call: NA
clone_size: many
j_call: TRBJ2-7
cdr3_nt: TGCAGTGCTAGTCGGGGCCTACAATCCTACGAGCAGTACTTC
cdr3_aa: CSASRGLQSYEQYF

v_call: TRBV29-1
d_call: TRBD2
clone_size: many
j_call: TRBJ2-1
cdr3_nt: TGCAGCGTTCCTTTATTAGCGGGAGGAGTTGGTGAGCAGTTCTTC
cdr3_aa: CSVPLLAGGVGEQFF

v_call: TRBV7-9
d_call: NA
clone_size: many
j_call: TRBJ1-5
cdr3_nt: TGTGCCAGCAGCTTGGGGGATCAGCCCCAGCATTTT
cdr3_aa: CASSLGDQPQHF

v_call: TRBV28
d_call: TRBD2
clone_size: few
j_call: TRBJ2-2
cdr3_nt: TGTGCCAGCAGTCCGGGAGGTGCCGGAAACCCCGGGGAGCTGTTTTTT
cdr3_aa: CASSPGGAGNPGELFF

v_call: TRBV6-2/TRBV6-3
d_call: NA
clone_size: few
j_call: TRBJ2-7
cdr3_nt: TGTGCCAGCAGTCAGGGGACGCGGACTCCTCTGGACTACGAGCAGTACTTC
cdr3_aa: CASSQGTRTPLDYEQYF

v_call: TRBV7-9
d_call: NA
clone_size: few
j_call: TRBJ2-7
cdr3_nt: TGTGCCAGCAGCTTTGGAGATTCCTACGAGCAGTACTTC
cdr3_aa: CASSFGDSYEQYF

v_call: TRBV9
d_call: NA
clone_size: many
j_call: TRBJ2-3
cdr3_nt: TGTGCCAGCAGCGTGACCCGGGTTACAGATACGCAGTATTTT
cdr3_aa: CASSVTRVTDTQYF

v_call: TRBV4-3
d_call: NA
clone_size: many
j_call: TRBJ2-2
cdr3_nt: TGCGCCAGCAGCCAAGATCCTCGGGGGGAGCTGTTTTTT
cdr3_aa: CASSQDPRGELFF

v_call: TRBV7-9
d_call: NA
clone_size: many
j_call: TRBJ1-3
cdr3_nt: TGTGCCAGCAGCTTAGAAGGGGGCTCTGGAAACACCATATATTTT
cdr3_aa: CASSLEGGSGNTIYF

v_call: TRBV6-6
d_call: NA
clone_size: many
j_call: TRBJ1-5
cdr3_nt: TGTGCCAGCAGTGCAGGGAGATCCAATCAGCCCCAGCATTTT
cdr3_aa: CASSAGRSNQPQHF

v_call: TRBV19
d_call: NA
clone_size: NA
j_call: TRBJ1-2
cdr3_nt: TGTGCCAGTAGAGTAGGGCTCAACTATGGCTTCACCTTC
cdr3_aa: CASRVGLNYGFTF

v_call: TRBV19
d_call: NA
clone_size: few
j_call: TRBJ2-7
cdr3_nt: TGTGCCAGTAGTGCTCGACTTTGGGAAACTTACGAGCAGTACTTC
cdr3_aa: CASSARLWETYEQYF

v_call: TRBV5-1
d_call: NA
clone_size: many
j_call: TRBJ1-2
cdr3_nt: TGCGCCAGCAGCAATGAAGGCTATGGCTACACCTTC
cdr3_aa: CASSNEGYGYTF

v_call: TRBV4-3
d_call: NA
clone_size: NA
j_call: TRBJ2-2
cdr3_nt: TGCGCCAGCAGCCAAGAGGGACATGCGGGAGCCACCGGGGAGCTGTTTTTT
cdr3_aa: CASSQEGHAGATGELFF

v_call: TRBV10-3
d_call: NA
clone_size: few
j_call: TRBJ2-1
cdr3_nt: TGTGCCATCAGTGAGCTGGGTTCCAATGAGCAGTTCTTC
cdr3_aa: CAISELGSNEQFF

v_call: TRBV24-1
d_call: TRBD2
clone_size: many
j_call: TRBJ2-3
cdr3_nt: TGTGCCACCAGGCGGGAGAAAGGAACAGATACGCAGTATTTT
cdr3_aa: CATRREKGTDTQYF

v_call: TRBV7-9
d_call: NA
clone_size: many
j_call: TRBJ1-5
cdr3_nt: TGTGCCAGCAGCTTAGCCGGGGAGAGCCAGCATTTT
cdr3_aa: CASSLAGESQHF

v_call: TRBV12-3/TRBV12-4
d_call: TRBD2
clone_size: many
j_call: TRBJ2-7
cdr3_nt: TGTGCCAGCAGTTTTCGGAGCGGGAGGAGAGAGCAGTACTTC
cdr3_aa: CASSFRSGRREQYF

v_call: TRBV6-2/TRBV6-3
d_call: TRBD2
clone_size: many
j_call: TRBJ2-7
cdr3_nt: TGTGCCAGCAGTTACCGAAAACTAGCGGGAGGGCCCTACTACGAGCAGTACTTC
cdr3_aa: CASSYRKLAGGPYYEQYF

v_call: TRBV24-1
d_call: NA
clone_size: many
j_call: TRBJ2-2
cdr3_nt: TGTGCCACCAGTGTCGGAGGGGAGCTGTTTTTT
cdr3_aa: CATSVGGELFF

v_call: TRBV7-9
d_call: TRBD2
clone_size: NA
j_call: TRBJ2-1
cdr3_nt: TGTGCCAGCAGCTTATTTTCGTCGCTAGCGGGAGGTCATGAGCAGTTCTTC
cdr3_aa: CASSLFSSLAGGHEQFF

v_call: TRBV10-3
d_call: TRBD2
clone_size: NA
j_call: TRBJ2-5
cdr3_nt: TGTGCCATCAGTGAGGGTATCGCGGGAGGAGGCATTGAGACCCAGTACTTC
cdr3_aa: CAISEGIAGGGIETQYF

v_call: TRBV19
d_call: TRBD1
clone_size: few
j_call: TRBJ1-5
cdr3_nt: TGTGCCAGTACTCGCCTCCGACAGGGGAGAGAAGGCAATCAGCCCCAGCATTTT
cdr3_aa: CASTRLRQGREGNQPQHF

v_call: TRBV6-2/TRBV6-3
d_call: NA
clone_size: NA
j_call: TRBJ2-7
cdr3_nt: TGTGCCAGCAGTTACGGGAAGGTGTACGAGCAGTACTTC
cdr3_aa: CASSYGKVYEQYF

v_call: TRBV7-3
d_call: NA
clone_size: many
j_call: TRBJ1-6
cdr3_nt: TGTGCCAGCAGCTTCCCCCCCGGGGCCCTCCACTTT
cdr3_aa: CASSFPPGALHF